This paragraph covers one T cell receptor (beta chain) sequence. The target antigen is unknown. The source of the sample is a study of cytomegalovirus exposure and HLA in healthy donors. Germline assignment: CDR1 MNHNS and CDR2 SASEGT. The trim removed 8 bases at V and 6 bases at J, leaving 7 bases unmatched. The CDR3 is 14 residues long. Donors sampled were nominally healthy, though unrecorded immune exposures were likely. Points from the study as a whole: A previous analysis found most TCR beta V segments productive roughly 87% or roughly 30% of the time. CMV serostatus stood as the only immune exposure information on hand.

The primer mix had 60 Vbeta and 13 Jbeta primers. Data came from immunoSEQ multiplex PCR; TCRdb stores just in-frame clones and leaves some out. The table includes 200,000 to 250,000 clones, around 77% detected once. The receptor comes from a woman aged 25 to 39 in good health and CMV-seronegative. The specimen sequenced was PBMCs. This chain joins TRBV6-1 and TRBJ1-5, with 10 bases lining up with TRBD1. Written as DNA, the CDR3 is TGTGCCAGCGAGGGGACAGGGGTTATTCAGCCCCAGCATTTT. Translation: CASEGTGVIQPQHF.